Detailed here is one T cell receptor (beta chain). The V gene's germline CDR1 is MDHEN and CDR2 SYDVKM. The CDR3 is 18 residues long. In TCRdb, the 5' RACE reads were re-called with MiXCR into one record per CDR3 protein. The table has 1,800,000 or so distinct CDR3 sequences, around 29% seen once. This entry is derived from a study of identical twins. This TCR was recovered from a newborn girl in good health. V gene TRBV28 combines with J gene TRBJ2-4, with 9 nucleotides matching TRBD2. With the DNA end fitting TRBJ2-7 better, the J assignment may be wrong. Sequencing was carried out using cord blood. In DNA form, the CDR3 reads TGTGCCAGCAGTCATTTGTGGAGTAGCGGGAGACGCTCCTACGAGCAGTACTTC. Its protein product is CASSHLWSSGRRSYEQYF.